Sequencing of this T cell receptor beta chain was carried out in a study of neurological immune-mediated disorders. The CDR3 sequence is 14 residues long. Losses at the gene ends were 3 bases for V and 5 bases for J; bases not matched to a gene: 5. From germline, CDR1 is SQVTM and CDR2 ANQGSEA. MiXCR, run by TCRdb on the 5' RACE reads, gives a single entry per CDR3 protein. The sample holds 55,000 or so distinct CDR3 sequences, over 4% seen once. This TCR came from a man in his fifties with multiple sclerosis. The chain uses TRBV29-1 and TRBJ2-5; 11 nucleotides align to TRBD2. Material for sequencing was PBMCs. CDR3 protein: CSVDSGGAFETQYF. The CDR3 DNA is TGCAGCGTTGATAGCGGGGGGGCTTTTGAGACCCAGTACTTC.